The clone carrying this T cell receptor (beta chain) was picked up a small number of times. The record originates from a study of blood T cell repertoires in COVID-19. Across the study: Material from acute and convalescent COVID-19 was sourced from the United States, Italy and Spain.

The ends lost 3 bases at V and 6 bases at J; junction bases unmatched: 7. Germline CDR1 is LNHDA and CDR2 is SQIVND (reference sequence). The CDR3 spans 15 residues. In the original workflow: Reference gene primer amplification yielded estimated nucleated cell counts. Sequenced by immunoSEQ multiplex PCR; TCRdb stores in-frame clones only, minus some. V and J calls and clone size come straight from that table; D and trimming were deduced from the DNA. The sample has about 74,000 clones; 80% to 90% are singletons. This sequence was found in a man in his 70s with acute or convalescent COVID-19. V usage is TRBV19 and J usage is TRBJ2-1, with 8 nucleotides matching TRBD1. Sequenced input: peripheral blood. CDR3 DNA sequence: TGTGCCAGTAGTATCTCTGGACAGGGAGGCAATGAGCAGTTCTTC. Translated: CASSISGQGGNEQFF.